The present T cell receptor beta chain was sequenced within a study of shared clonotypes between healthy human individuals. Concerning this clone: The same CDR3 can be traced to other DNA sequences in this sample.

Sequencing used immunoSEQ multiplex PCR; TCRdb keeps in-frame clones, though not all of them. The data contain about a million clones, roughly 70% of them singletons. The trim removed 1 base at V and 7 bases at J, leaving 4 bases unmatched. The CDR3 has 13 amino acids. CDR1 GTSNPN and CDR2 SVGIG come from the germline V gene (reference sequence). Material: memory CD4+ T cells sorted from blood. Subset here: CD45RA-negative fraction. The V call is TRBV30, the J call TRBJ1-5; 7 nucleotides align to TRBD1. This TCR came from a man between 18 and 29 years old in good health. CDR3 in DNA: TGTGCCTGGAGTGACAGGGGAAACCAGCCCCAGCATTTT. Protein: CAWSDRGNQPQHF.